This T cell receptor beta chain was captured in a study of cytomegalovirus exposure and HLA in healthy donors. General observations from the study: While the bulk of TCR sequences proved rare, some public TCRs turned up in many donors. Cytomegalovirus status was reportedly diagnosed by the classifier with high sensitivity and specificity.

With 0 bases removed from V and 2 bases from J, the gap between germline ends came to 8 bases. CDR3 length: 15 residues. Germline values: CDR1 SGDLS, CDR2 YYNGEE. As for this clone: Antigen unknown.

Primers included in the PCR were 60 Vbeta and 13 Jbeta primers. TCRdb's table, derived via immunoSEQ multiplex PCR, lists solely in-frame clones and lacks some. Counted here are around 100,000 clones, 55% to 80% occurring once; the ten biggest clones make up around 2.2%. The source material was PBMCs. The rearrangement uses TRBV9 and TRBJ2-2; TRBD2 is a possible D gene (6 bases). The receptor was derived from a woman aged 25 to 39 in good health and CMV-seronegative. In DNA, the CDR3 is TGTGCCAGCAGCGTAGCCGGGACTAACACCGGGGAGCTGTTTTTT. This encodes CASSVAGTNTGELFF.